This TCR beta chain was sequenced during a study of T cell changes during pregnancy in multiple sclerosis. The data were produced by immunoSEQ multiplex PCR, yet TCRdb's version contains in-frame clones alone and is incomplete. Of fewer than 55,000 clones in the sample, 92% were seen once. This TCR was recovered from a female donor with multiple sclerosis, enrolled in a pregnancy study. The sequenced sample consisted of peripheral blood.

Here the CDR3 reads CASSYSKGTYGYTF. As DNA, the CDR3 is TGTGCCAGCAGTTACTCGAAGGGGACCTATGGCTACACCTTC. The chain couples TRBV6-6 to TRBJ1-2, with a tentative D call TRBD1 (5 bases). The germline CDR1 and CDR2 sequences are MNHNY and SVGAGI (reference sequence). V dropped 0 bases and J dropped 4 bases, with 9 bases sitting between them. The length of the CDR3 is 14 residues.